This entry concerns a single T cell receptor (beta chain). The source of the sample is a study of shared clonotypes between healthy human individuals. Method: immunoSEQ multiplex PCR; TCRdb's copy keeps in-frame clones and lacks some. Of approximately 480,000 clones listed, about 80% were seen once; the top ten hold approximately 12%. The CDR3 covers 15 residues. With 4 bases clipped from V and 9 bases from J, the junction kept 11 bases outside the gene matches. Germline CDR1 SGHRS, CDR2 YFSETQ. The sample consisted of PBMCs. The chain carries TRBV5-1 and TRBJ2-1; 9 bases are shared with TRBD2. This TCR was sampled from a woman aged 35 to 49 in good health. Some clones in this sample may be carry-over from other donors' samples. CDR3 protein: CASSPPGLAPSEQFF. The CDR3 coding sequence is TGCGCCAGCAGCCCTCCGGGACTAGCCCCCAGTGAGCAGTTCTTC.